One sample yielded the 19 T cell receptor beta chains listed below, sequenced in a study of T cells in Graves' hyperthyroidism and ophthalmopathy. The CDR3 regions of TCR beta were amplified from RNA transcripts. First-round RT-PCR with HTBI primers amplified the TCR CDR3 region. TCRdb re-called the multiplex PCR reads with MiXCR, one entry per CDR3 protein. This table holds 250,000 to 300,000 distinct CDR3 sequences, about 15% found once. The sequencing input was blood. The receptor set was obtained from a woman in her sixties with Graves' ophthalmopathy.

This clonotype was picked up many times. The genes are TRBV12-5 and TRBJ2-3, with 12 bases fitting TRBD2. This CDR3 comprises 18 residues. J was trimmed by 0 bases and V by 6 bases; bases with no gene match: 10. Germline lookup yields CDR1 LGHNT and CDR2 FRNRAP. The CDR3 here is CASGRGLAGTPSTDTQYF. Written as DNA, the CDR3 is TGTGCTAGTGGCCGGGGACTAGCGGGTACCCCTAGCACAGATACGCAGTATTTT. Together with reference TRBV12-5 and TRBJ2-3, the CDR3 gives the full variable domain: DARVTQTPRHKVTEMGQEVTMRCQPILGHNTVFWYRQTMMQGLELLAYFRNRAPLDDSGMPKDRFSAEMPDATLATLKIQPSEPRDSAVYFCASGRGLAGTPSTDTQYFGPGTRLTVL.

With regard to this clonotype: A clone one base away is much larger, so this may be a read error. The V and J genes are TRBV19 and TRBJ1-5, with D possibly being TRBD1 (6 bases). The CDR3 spans 19 residues. Germline V gene sequence: CDR1 LNHDA, CDR2 SQIVND (reference sequence). CDR3 coding DNA: TGTGCCAGTAGTATCCGGAACGTTAGGACAGTAGATAGCAAGCAGCCCCAGCATTTT. It is translated as CASSIRNVRTVDSKQPQHF. Variable domain in full (rest from reference TRBV19 and TRBJ1-5): DGGITQSPKYLFRKEGQNVTLSCEQNLNHDAMYWYRQDPGQGLRLIYYSQIVNDFQKGDIAEGYSVSREKKESFPLTVTSAQKNPTAFYLCASSIRNVRTVDSKQPQHFGDGTRLSIL.

This clonotype was detected a few times. This sequence joins TRBV5-1 and TRBJ2-1; 9 bases are a match to TRBD2. The CDR3 has 14 residues. Germline V gene data show CDR1 as SGHRS and CDR2 as YFSETQ. J was trimmed by 7 bases and V by 4 bases; bases with no gene match: 6. The CDR3 protein is CASSAGTSRNEQFF. CDR3 sequence (DNA): TGCGCCAGCAGCGCGGGGACTAGCCGGAATGAGCAGTTCTTC.

Many counts were recorded for this clonotype. The rearrangement links TRBV20-1 to TRBJ1-5; D not resolved. Trimming removed 8 bases from V and 12 bases from J, with 14 bases in between. The CDR3 has 10 amino acids. The V gene's germline CDR1 is DFQATT and CDR2 SNEGSKA (reference sequence). The CDR3 nucleotides are TGCAGTACACCTGTATGGTACCAGCATTTT. It translates to CSTPVWYQHF.

This clonotype was picked up a small number of times. A single base separates this from a much larger clone, so it may be a read error. V gene TRBV11-1 combines with J gene TRBJ2-1; D might be TRBD2 (6 bases). Trimming removed 10 bases from V and 3 bases from J, with 16 bases in between. Looked up from germline, CDR1 is SGHAT and CDR2 is FQDESV (reference sequence). This CDR3 is 14 amino acids long. CDR3 nucleotide sequence: TGTGCCACCAGACGGGCGGGGATCTACAATGAGCAGTTCTTC. It codes for CATRRAGIYNEQFF. Looking up the rest from reference TRBV11-1 and TRBJ2-1 gives the full variable domain: EAEVAQSPRYKITEKSQAVAFWCDPISGHATLYWYRQILGQGPELLVQFQDESVVDDSQLPKDRFSAERLKGVDSTLKIQPAELGDSAMYLCATRRAGIYNEQFFGPGTRLTVL.

The V gene is TRBV3-1, the J gene TRBJ1-6; 7 nucleotides match TRBD1. The CDR3 loop spans 15 amino acids. The V gene end was trimmed by 5 bases and the J gene end by 6 bases; junction bases not matched to a gene: 7. Per germline, CDR1 LGHDT and CDR2 YNNKEL (reference sequence). CDR3 nucleotides: TGTGCCAGCAGCTCACAGGGGAACAGTAATTCACCCCTCCACTTT. It yields the protein CASSSQGNSNSPLHF.

The V gene is TRBV5-1, the J gene TRBJ1-3; D gene uncertain. V shed 7 bases and J shed 0 bases, with 14 bases lying between them. This CDR3 is built from 15 residues. Germline lookup yields CDR1 SGHRS and CDR2 YFSETQ. CDR3 sequence reads: CASRQTTSSGNTIYF. CDR3 DNA sequence: TGCGCCAGCCGTCAGACAACGAGCTCTGGAAACACCATATATTTT. The full variable domain, its missing parts supplied by reference TRBV5-1 and TRBJ1-3, is KAGVTQTPRYLIKTRGQQVTLSCSPISGHRSVSWYQQTPGQGLQFLFEYFSETQRNKGNFPGRFSGRQFSNSRSEMNVSTLELGDSALYLCASRQTTSSGNTIYFGEGSWLTVV.

The rearrangement links TRBV20-1 to TRBJ1-1; 8 nucleotides agree with TRBD1. CDR3 length: 13 residues. Germline V gene data show CDR1 as DFQATT and CDR2 as SNEGSKA (reference sequence). Losses at the gene ends were 8 bases for V and 4 bases for J; bases not matched to a gene: 9. CDR3 DNA sequence: TGCAGTCCCTGGACAGGGCGCGGCACTGAAGCTTTCTTT. Translation gives CSPWTGRGTEAFF.

This chain connects TRBV4-1 to TRBJ2-7; tentative D call: TRBD2 (7 bases). This CDR3 has 16 residues. V was shortened by 2 bases and J by 0 bases, with 14 bases between the two germline ends. Germline values: CDR1 MGHRA, CDR2 YSYEKL. The CDR3 spells CASSQTTAGASYEQYF. The DNA for the CDR3 is TGCGCCAGCAGCCAAACGACCGCGGGGGCCTCCTACGAGCAGTACTTC.

This clonotype was seen repeatedly, ten times or more. The chain combines TRBV20-1 with TRBJ1-5, with 10 bases fitting TRBD1. CDR1 and CDR2 (germline): DFQATT, SNEGSKA (reference sequence). CDR3 length equals 13 residues. Trimming cost V 6 bases and J 6 bases; bases outside gene matches: 5. In DNA form, the CDR3 reads TGCAGTGCCGGGACAGGGGTTTTTCAGCCCCAGCATTTT. This gives the protein CSAGTGVFQPQHF.

This clonotype was observed at least ten times. This chain joins TRBV20-1 and TRBJ2-1; maybe TRBD1 (5 bases). The CDR3 runs to 12 residues. With 6 bases removed from V and 4 bases from J, the gap between germline ends came to 10 bases. Per the germline V gene, CDR1 is DFQATT and CDR2 is SNEGSKA (reference sequence). CDR3 sequence: CSATGAYNEQFF. Written as DNA, the CDR3 is TGCAGTGCCACAGGCGCATACAATGAGCAGTTCTTC.

The rearrangement links TRBV13 to TRBJ2-1, with D perhaps TRBD1 (6 bases). Germline CDR1 reads PRHDT; CDR2 reads FYEKMQ (reference sequence). CDR3 size: 16 residues. With 3 bases removed from V and 5 bases from J, the gap between germline ends came to 17 bases. The CDR3: CASSFLTGQFHNEQFF. The CDR3 nucleotides read TGTGCCAGCAGCTTTCTTACAGGGCAATTTCACAATGAGCAGTTCTTC.

This clonotype was detected ten times or more. V is TRBV5-1 and J is TRBJ1-2, with 7 bases lining up with TRBD1. CDR3 size: 14 residues. V was clipped by 4 bases and J by 6 bases; unmatched bases: 9. Per the germline V gene, CDR1 is SGHRS and CDR2 is YFSETQ. CDR3 amino acids: CASSPGTAGDGYTF. The CDR3 bases are TGCGCCAGCAGCCCAGGGACAGCCGGCGATGGCTACACCTTC.

This chain links TRBV5-5 with TRBJ1-2; 7 nucleotides agree with TRBD1. From germline, CDR1 is SGHKS and CDR2 YYEKEE (reference sequence). The trim removed 3 bases at V and 8 bases at J, leaving 13 bases unmatched. This CDR3 is 15 amino acids long. The CDR3 coding sequence is TGTGCCAGCAGCTCACGACAGGGCCTGTGGGAAGGCTACACCTTC. This sequence encodes CASSSRQGLWEGYTF. The entire variable domain, with the rest obtained from reference TRBV5-5 and TRBJ1-2, is as follows: DAGVTQSPTHLIKTRGQQVTLRCSPISGHKSVSWYQQVLGQGPQFIFQYYEKEERGRGNFPDRFSARQFPNYSSELNVNALLLGDSALYLCASSSRQGLWEGYTFGSGTRLTVV.

In this sample, this clonotype turned up many times. The chain recombines TRBV6-1 with TRBJ2-5, with D possibly TRBD2 on 5 matching bases. Trimming cost V 3 bases and J 5 bases, with 25 bases left between them. This CDR3 contains 18 residues. CDR1 is MNHNS and CDR2 is SASEGT in the germline V gene. CDR3 bases: TGTGCCAGCAGTGAGTCTATCGCGGGTGCGGCTGTTCGGGAGACCCAGTACTTC. Translation gives CASSESIAGAAVRETQYF.

This clonotype was seen at least ten times. This chain links TRBV7-6 with TRBJ2-5, with 11 bases aligning to TRBD1. This CDR3 is built from 14 residues. V trimming: 8 bases; J trimming: 5 bases; junction bases outside the gene matches: 7. Germline values: CDR1 SGHVS, CDR2 FNYEAQ. CDR3 loop: CASRRTGGLETQYF. CDR3 coding DNA: TGTGCCAGCCGACGGACAGGGGGCTTGGAGACCCAGTACTTC.

This clonotype has a count of ten or more. This chain connects TRBV2 to TRBJ2-1; 9 nucleotides line up with TRBD2. Germline lookup yields CDR1 SNHLY and CDR2 FYNNEI. With V trimmed by 5 bases and J by 1 base, 3 bases remained unmatched. This CDR3 region has 15 residues. Here the CDR3 DNA reads TGTGCCAGCAGTCGTAGCGGGGGATCCTACAATGAGCAGTTCTTC. Encoded protein: CASSRSGGSYNEQFF.

There are many counts of this clonotype. V is TRBV3-1 and J is TRBJ1-5; D gene ambiguous. Germline assignment: CDR1 LGHDT and CDR2 YNNKEL (reference sequence). Between the trimmed V and J ends, which lost 2 bases and 7 bases, there was a span of 9 bases. The CDR3 spans 13 residues. CDR3 amino acids: CASSQFSQQPQHF. In DNA, the CDR3 is TGTGCCAGCAGCCAATTTTCCCAGCAGCCCCAGCATTTT.

This clonotype showed up many times. The gene calls are TRBV11-2 and TRBJ2-7; D may be TRBD1 (7 bases). Germline V gene sequence: CDR1 SGHAT, CDR2 FQNNGV. The CDR3 spans 12 residues. The germline V and J ends were trimmed by 5 bases and 7 bases, with 12 bases remaining between them. The DNA of the CDR3 is TGTGCCAGCAGCCTCTCAGGGGGGGAGCAGTACTTC. Protein: CASSLSGGEQYF.